This T cell receptor (beta chain) was retrieved from a study of blood T cell repertoires in COVID-19. About the research overall: The United States, Italy and Spain were the sources of the acute and convalescent COVID-19 samples. The analysed material was cDNA or gDNA that came from T cells, B-cell-depleted T cells, or PBMCs.

Looked up from germline, CDR1 is MDHEN and CDR2 is SYDVKM. The CDR3 contains 17 residues. After removal of 5 bases from V and 9 bases from J, the junction contained 16 bases not matched to a gene. Ages ranged from about 18 to 100 years, with residence in 24 US areas. In the study's own analysis: Reference gene primer amplification in the assay estimated nucleated cell counts. The table came from immunoSEQ multiplex PCR; TCRdb's copy has only in-frame clones and leaves some out. V, J and clone size derive from that table, while D and trimming were established from the DNA sequence. The sample lists approximately 330,000 clones, 89% seen once, with roughly a tenth in the top ten.

The chain carries TRBV28 and TRBJ2-3, with TRBD2 identical over 11 bases. This clonotype was obtained from a woman in her 30s who had recovered from COVID-19. The material sequenced was PBMCs or T cells enriched from blood (not recorded which). The DNA of the CDR3 is TGTGCCAGCAGTCCGAAAATTAGCGGGAGGGCAGGAGGCACGCAGTATTTT. Amino acids: CASSPKISGRAGGTQYF.